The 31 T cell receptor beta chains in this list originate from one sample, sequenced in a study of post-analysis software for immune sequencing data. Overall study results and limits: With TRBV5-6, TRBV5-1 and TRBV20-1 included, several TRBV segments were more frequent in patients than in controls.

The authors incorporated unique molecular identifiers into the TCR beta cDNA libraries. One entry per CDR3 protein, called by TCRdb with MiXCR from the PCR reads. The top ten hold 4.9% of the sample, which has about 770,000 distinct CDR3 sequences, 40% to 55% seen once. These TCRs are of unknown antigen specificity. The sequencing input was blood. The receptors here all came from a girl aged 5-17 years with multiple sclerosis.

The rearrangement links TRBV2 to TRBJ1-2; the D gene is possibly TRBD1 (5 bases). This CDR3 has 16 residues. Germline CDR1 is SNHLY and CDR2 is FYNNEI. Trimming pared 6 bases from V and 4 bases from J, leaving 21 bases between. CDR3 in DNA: TGTGCCAGCAGGGCCGGGACGCCCAGTGATGGCTATGGCTACACCTTC. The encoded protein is CASRAGTPSDGYGYTF.

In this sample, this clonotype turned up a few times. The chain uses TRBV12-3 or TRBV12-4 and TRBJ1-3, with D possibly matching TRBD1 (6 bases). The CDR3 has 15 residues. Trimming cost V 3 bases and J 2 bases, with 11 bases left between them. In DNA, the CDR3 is TGTGCCAGCAGTTTCAGACAGGCGGCTGGAAACACCATATATTTT. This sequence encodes CASSFRQAAGNTIYF.

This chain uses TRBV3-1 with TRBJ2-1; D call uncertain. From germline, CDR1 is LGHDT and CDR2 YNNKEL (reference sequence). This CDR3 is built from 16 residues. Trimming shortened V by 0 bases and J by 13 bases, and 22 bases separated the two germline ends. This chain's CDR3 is CASSQEGSLRGETQFF. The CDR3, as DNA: TGTGCCAGCAGCCAAGAAGGTTCCCTCCGAGGAGAGACCCAGTTCTTC.

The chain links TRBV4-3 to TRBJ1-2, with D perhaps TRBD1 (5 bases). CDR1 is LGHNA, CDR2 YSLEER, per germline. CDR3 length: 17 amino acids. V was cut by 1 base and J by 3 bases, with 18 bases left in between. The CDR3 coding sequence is TGCGCCAGCAGCCAAGGCCCACGGGGGACCCACTACTATGGCTACACCTTC. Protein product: CASSQGPRGTHYYGYTF.

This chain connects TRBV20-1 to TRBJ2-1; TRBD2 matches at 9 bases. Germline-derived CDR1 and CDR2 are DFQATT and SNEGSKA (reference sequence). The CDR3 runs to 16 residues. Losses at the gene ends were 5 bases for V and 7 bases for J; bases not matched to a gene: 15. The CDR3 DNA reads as TGCAGTGCTGGAGTAGCGGGGACTAGCTTAACAAATGAGCAGTTCTTC. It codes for CSAGVAGTSLTNEQFF.

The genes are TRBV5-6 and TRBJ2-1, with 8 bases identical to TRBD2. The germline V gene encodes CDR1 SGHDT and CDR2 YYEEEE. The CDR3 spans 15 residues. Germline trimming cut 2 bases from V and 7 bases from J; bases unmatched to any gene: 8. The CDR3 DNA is TGTGCCAGCAGCTTAATTAGCGGGGTCGGGAATGAGCAGTTCTTC. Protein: CASSLISGVGNEQFF.

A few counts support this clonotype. The CDR3 coding sequence is TGCAGCGTTGATTCAGATCAGGGCCCAAACTATGGCTACACCTTC. Encoded protein: CSVDSDQGPNYGYTF. The chain is built from TRBV29-1 and TRBJ1-2, with a possible D match to TRBD1 (5 bases). The CDR3 consists of 15 residues. Germline V gene sequence: CDR1 SQVTM, CDR2 ANQGSEA. Between the trimmed V and J ends, which lost 3 bases and 2 bases, there was a span of 16 bases.

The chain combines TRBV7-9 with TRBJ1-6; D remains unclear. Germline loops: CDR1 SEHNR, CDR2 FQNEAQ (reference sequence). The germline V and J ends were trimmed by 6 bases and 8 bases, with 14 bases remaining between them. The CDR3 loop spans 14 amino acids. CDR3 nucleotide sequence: TGTGCCAGCAGTTACGGACCCTGGGATTCACCCCTCCACTTT. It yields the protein CASSYGPWDSPLHF.

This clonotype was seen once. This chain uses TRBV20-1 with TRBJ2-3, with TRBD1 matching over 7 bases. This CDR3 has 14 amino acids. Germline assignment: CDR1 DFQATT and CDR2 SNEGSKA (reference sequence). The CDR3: CTTRGIGATDTQYF. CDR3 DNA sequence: TGCACTACCAGGGGGATTGGGGCCACAGATACGCAGTATTTT.

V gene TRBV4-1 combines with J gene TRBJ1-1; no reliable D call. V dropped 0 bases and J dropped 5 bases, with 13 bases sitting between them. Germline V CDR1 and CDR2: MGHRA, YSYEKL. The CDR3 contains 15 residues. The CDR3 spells CASSQDRLVRTEAFF. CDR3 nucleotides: TGCGCCAGCAGCCAAGATCGGCTAGTTAGAACTGAAGCTTTCTTT.

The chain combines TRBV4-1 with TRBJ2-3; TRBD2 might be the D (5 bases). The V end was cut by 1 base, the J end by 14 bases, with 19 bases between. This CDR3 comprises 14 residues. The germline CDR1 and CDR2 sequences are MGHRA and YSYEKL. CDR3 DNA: TGCGCCAGCAGCCAAGTGCATGGGAGTGAAAAACTGTATTTT. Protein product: CASSQVHGSEKLYF.

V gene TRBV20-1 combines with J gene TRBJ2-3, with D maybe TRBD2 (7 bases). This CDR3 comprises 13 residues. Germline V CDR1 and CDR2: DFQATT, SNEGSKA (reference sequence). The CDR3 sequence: CSAIWGRGDTQYF. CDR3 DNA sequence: TGCAGCGCCATCTGGGGGAGGGGGGATACGCAGTATTTT.

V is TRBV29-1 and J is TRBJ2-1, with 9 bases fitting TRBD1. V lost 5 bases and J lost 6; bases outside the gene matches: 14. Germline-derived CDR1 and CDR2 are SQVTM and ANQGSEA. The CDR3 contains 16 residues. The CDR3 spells CSVMGQGIVDFNEQFF. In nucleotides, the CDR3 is TGCAGCGTTATGGGACAGGGTATCGTCGATTTCAATGAGCAGTTCTTC.

CDR3 coding DNA: TGTGCCAGCAGCTCCACAGGGGGCATTTACGAGCAGTACTTC. It is translated as CASSSTGGIYEQYF. The V call is TRBV7-9, the J call TRBJ2-7, with 9 positions matching TRBD1. The germline gives CDR1 SEHNR, CDR2 FQNEAQ (reference sequence). The ends lost 4 bases at V and 4 bases at J; junction bases unmatched: 5. This CDR3 is 14 amino acids long.

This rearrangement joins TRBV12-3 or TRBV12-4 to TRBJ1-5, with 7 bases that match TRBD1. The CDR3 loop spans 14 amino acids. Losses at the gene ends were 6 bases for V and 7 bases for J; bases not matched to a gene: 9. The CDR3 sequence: CASSRTGEVQPQHF. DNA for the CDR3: TGTGCCAGCAGCCGTACAGGGGAGGTCCAGCCCCAGCATTTT.

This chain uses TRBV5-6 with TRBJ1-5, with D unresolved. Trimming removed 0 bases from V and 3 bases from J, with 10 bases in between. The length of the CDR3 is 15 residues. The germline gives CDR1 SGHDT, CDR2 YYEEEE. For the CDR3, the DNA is TGTGCCAGCAGCTTGGTAGGAGGGCCCAATCAGCCCCAGCATTTT. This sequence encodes CASSLVGGPNQPQHF.

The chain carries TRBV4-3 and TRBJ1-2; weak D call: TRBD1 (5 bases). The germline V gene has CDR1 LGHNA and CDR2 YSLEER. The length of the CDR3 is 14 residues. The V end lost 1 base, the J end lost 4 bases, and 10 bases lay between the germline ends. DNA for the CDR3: TGCGCCAGCAGCCAAGCCCAGGGCTCCTATGGCTACACCTTC. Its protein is CASSQAQGSYGYTF.

The chain's CDR3 is CAWRGLASGELFF. For the CDR3, the DNA is TGTGCCTGGAGGGGACTAGCGAGCGGGGAGCTGTTTTTT. The V call is TRBV30, the J call TRBJ2-2, with 10 bases aligning to TRBD2. CDR1 GTSNPN and CDR2 SVGIG come from the germline V gene (reference sequence). This CDR3 comprises 13 residues. The V segment lost 3 bases and the J segment 7 bases; nucleotides outside the gene matches: 2.

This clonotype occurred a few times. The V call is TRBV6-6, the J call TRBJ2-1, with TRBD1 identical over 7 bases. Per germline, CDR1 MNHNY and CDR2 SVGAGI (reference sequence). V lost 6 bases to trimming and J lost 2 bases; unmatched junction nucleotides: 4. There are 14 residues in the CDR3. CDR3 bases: TGTGCCAGCAGAGCCGGGACAGCCTACAATGAGCAGTTCTTC. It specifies CASRAGTAYNEQFF.

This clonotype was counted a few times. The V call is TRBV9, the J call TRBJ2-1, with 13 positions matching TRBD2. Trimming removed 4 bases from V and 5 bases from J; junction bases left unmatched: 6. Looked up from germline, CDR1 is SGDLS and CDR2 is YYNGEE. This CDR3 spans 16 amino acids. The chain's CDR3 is CASSTRTSGGNNEQFF. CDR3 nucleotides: TGTGCCAGCAGCACCCGGACTAGCGGGGGCAACAATGAGCAGTTCTTC.

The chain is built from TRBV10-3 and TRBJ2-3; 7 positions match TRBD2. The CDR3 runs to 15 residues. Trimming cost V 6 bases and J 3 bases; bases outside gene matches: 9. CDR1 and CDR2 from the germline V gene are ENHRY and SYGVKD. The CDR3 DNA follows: TGTGCCATCAGCCCTAGCGGAGGTCGGACAGATACGCAGTATTTT. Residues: CAISPSGGRTDTQYF.

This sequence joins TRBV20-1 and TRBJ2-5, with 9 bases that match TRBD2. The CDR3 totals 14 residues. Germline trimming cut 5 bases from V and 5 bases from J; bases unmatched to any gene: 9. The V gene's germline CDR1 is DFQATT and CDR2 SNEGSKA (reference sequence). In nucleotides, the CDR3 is TGCAGTGCTCCCCCACTAGCGGGTGGGGAGACCCAGTACTTC. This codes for CSAPPLAGGETQYF.

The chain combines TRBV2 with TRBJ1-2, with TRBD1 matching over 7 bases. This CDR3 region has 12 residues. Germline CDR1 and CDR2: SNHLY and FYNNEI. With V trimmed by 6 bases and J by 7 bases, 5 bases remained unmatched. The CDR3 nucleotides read TGTGCCAGCAGAGGGACAGTGACTGGCTACACCTTC. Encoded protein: CASRGTVTGYTF.

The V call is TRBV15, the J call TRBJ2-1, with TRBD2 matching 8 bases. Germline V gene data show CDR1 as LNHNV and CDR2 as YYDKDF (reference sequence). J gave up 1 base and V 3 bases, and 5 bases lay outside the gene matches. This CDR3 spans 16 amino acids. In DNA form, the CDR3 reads TGTGCCACCAGCAGCCAGAGCGGGAGTTCCTACAATGAGCAGTTCTTC. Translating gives CATSSQSGSSYNEQFF.

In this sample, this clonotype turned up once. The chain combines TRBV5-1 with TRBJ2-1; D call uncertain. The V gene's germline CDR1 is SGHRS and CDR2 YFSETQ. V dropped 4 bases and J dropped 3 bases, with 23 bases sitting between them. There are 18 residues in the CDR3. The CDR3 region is CASSPSSLSRHYYNEQFF. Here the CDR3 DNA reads TGCGCCAGCAGCCCATCCTCCCTCTCGCGGCACTACTACAATGAGCAGTTCTTC.

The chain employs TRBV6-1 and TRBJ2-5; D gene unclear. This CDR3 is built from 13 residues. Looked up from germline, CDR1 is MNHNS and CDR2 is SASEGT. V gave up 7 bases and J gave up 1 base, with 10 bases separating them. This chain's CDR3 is CASKTRPQETQYF. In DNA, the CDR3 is TGTGCCAGCAAGACGCGGCCCCAAGAGACCCAGTACTTC.

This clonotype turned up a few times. CDR3 bases: TGCAGCGTCCAAGGGGGGGATAATTCACCCCTCCACTTT. It specifies CSVQGGDNSPLHF. J is TRBJ1-6 and V is TRBV29-1; a weak D match, TRBD1 (6 bases). V was trimmed by 6 bases and J by 5 bases, leaving 11 bases between them. The germline V gene encodes CDR1 SQVTM and CDR2 ANQGSEA. This CDR3 is built from 13 residues.

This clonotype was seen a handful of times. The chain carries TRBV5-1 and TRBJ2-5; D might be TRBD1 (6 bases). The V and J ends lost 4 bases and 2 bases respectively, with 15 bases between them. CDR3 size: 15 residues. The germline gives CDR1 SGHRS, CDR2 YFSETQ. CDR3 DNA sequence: TGCGCCAGCAGCCTGGACAGCACCGTACAAGAGACCCAGTACTTC. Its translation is CASSLDSTVQETQYF.

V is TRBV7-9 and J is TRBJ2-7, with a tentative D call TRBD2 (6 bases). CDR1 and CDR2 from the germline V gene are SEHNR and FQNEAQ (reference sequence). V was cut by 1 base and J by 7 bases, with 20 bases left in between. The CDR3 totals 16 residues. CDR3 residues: CASSLGSGLGNLEQYF. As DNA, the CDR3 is TGTGCCAGCAGCTTAGGGTCGGGACTGGGGAATTTGGAGCAGTACTTC.

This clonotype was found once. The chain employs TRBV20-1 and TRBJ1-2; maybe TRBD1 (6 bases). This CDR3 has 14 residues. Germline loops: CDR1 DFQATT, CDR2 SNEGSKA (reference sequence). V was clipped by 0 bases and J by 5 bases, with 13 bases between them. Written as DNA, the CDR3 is TGCAGTGCTAGAGATCGGGACCAGGGGTATGGCTACACCTTC. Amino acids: CSARDRDQGYGYTF.

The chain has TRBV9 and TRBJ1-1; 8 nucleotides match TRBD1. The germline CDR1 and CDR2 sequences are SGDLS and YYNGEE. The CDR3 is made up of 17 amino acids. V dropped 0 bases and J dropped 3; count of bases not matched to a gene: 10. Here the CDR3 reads CASSVELGQVDYTEAFF. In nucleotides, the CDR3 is TGTGCCAGCAGCGTAGAATTGGGACAGGTGGATTACACTGAAGCTTTCTTT. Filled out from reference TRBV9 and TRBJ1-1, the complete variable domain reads DSGVTQTPKHLITATGQRVTLRCSPRSGDLSVYWYQQSLDQGLQFLIQYYNGEERAKGNILERFSAQQFPDLHSELNLSSLELGDSALYFCASSVELGQVDYTEAFFGQGTRLTVV.